This TCR beta chain is drawn from a study of T cell repertoires in cytomegalovirus infection. Background on the study: A matching HLA type, together with CMV infection, was signaled by public TCR beta signatures.

In this sample, this clonotype turned up many times. The target antigen is unknown. V was trimmed by 8 bases and J by 7 bases, leaving 14 bases between them. There are 13 residues in the CDR3. CDR1 and CDR2 (germline): SGHTA, FQGNSA. TCRdb reprocessed the reads with MiXCR, giving one entry per CDR3 protein. The sample comprises 680,000 or so distinct CDR3 sequences, roughly 36% of which are singletons, and over 15% rests with the top ten. This TCR was sampled from a human donor in good health (CMV status not recorded). Some clones in this sample may be carry-over from other donors' samples. The material sequenced was cultured PBMCs, taken from culture after CMV antigen stimulation. J is TRBJ1-4 and V is TRBV7-2; D uncertain. The CDR3 sequence: CASRRGRVEKLFF. In nucleotides, the CDR3 is TGTGCCAGCCGCCGCGGACGGGTTGAAAAACTGTTTTTT.